Reported below is one T cell receptor (beta chain). What it recognizes is unknown. Every donor provided one blood sample measuring roughly 2.5 ml. These data originate in a study of monozygotic twins with inflammatory bowel disease. Findings and limits, study-wide: Resolution of different T cell subtypes was not achieved.

The CDR3 is 16 amino acids. Germline V gene sequence: CDR1 DFQATT, CDR2 SNEGSKA (reference sequence). No DNA is given; TCRdb re-called the 5' RACE reads and lists each CDR3 protein once. The sample totals approximately 300,000 distinct CDR3 sequences. The specimen was blood. This chain connects TRBV20-1 to TRBJ2-1; TCRdb's assignment of TRBD1 cannot be checked, as there is no DNA. The receptor was isolated from a human donor with ulcerative colitis or Crohn's disease, or a healthy co-twin of an affected twin (not recorded which). The CDR3 region is CSARDGTRSSYNEQFF.